The clone carrying this T cell receptor (beta chain) has only one observation. Its antigen is unknown. This record belongs to a study of cytomegalovirus exposure and HLA in healthy donors. Study-wide results and caveats: In vitro, three CMV-associated chains proved specific for CMV antigens. Being productive about 87% or about 30% of the time was typical of most TCR beta V segments in an earlier analysis.

The PCR contained 60 Vbeta and 13 Jbeta primers. The method was immunoSEQ multiplex PCR; TCRdb's version includes in-frame clones alone and lacks a portion of them. The sample lists 130,000 or so clones; over 75% were seen once. There are 15 residues in the CDR3. The genes are TRBV21-1 and TRBJ2-7; TRBD2 is the table's D call and was not checked against the DNA. TRBV21-1 is annotated as a pseudogene. This receptor was identified in a man aged 25 to 40 in good health and CMV-seronegative. Sequencing was carried out using PBMCs. The CDR3 sequence is CASSKIEELPYEQYF. The DNA of the CDR3 is TGTGCCAGCAGCAAAATTGAGGAACTCCCTTACGAGCAGTACTTC.